The next 7 T cell receptor beta chains were all read from a single sample in a study of CD8+ T cells in alopecia areata. Sequencing templates came from extracted RNA that was reverse transcribed into cDNA. Sequenced by immunoSEQ multiplex PCR; TCRdb stores in-frame clones only, minus some. The sample lists around 150,000 clones; about 60% were seen once. Regarding treatment: oral pan-JAK inhibitor, 5-10 mg twice daily. The sequencing used CD4+ T cells sorted from blood, collected at week 24, from a patient treated with tofacitinib. These receptor sequences come from a human donor with alopecia areata.

The CDR3 spells CASSKRKRPPASYGYTF. The CDR3 DNA is TGTGCCAGCAGCAAACGGAAAAGACCGCCCGCCAGCTATGGCTACACCTTC. The rearrangement links TRBV21-1 to TRBJ1-2. TRBV21-1 is a pseudogene locus. The CDR3 is 17 residues long.

The genes are TRBV7-9 and TRBJ1-6, with 7 bases matching TRBD1. The V segment lost 1 base and the J segment 6 bases; nucleotides outside the gene matches: 3. Per germline, CDR1 SEHNR and CDR2 FQNEAQ (reference sequence). This CDR3 has 15 amino acids. The CDR3 sequence: CASSLEGGTNSPLHF. CDR3 nucleotides: TGTGCCAGCAGCTTAGAAGGGGGCACTAATTCACCCCTCCACTTT.

V and J are TRBV30 and TRBJ1-1; no clear D gene. This CDR3 contains 12 residues. V was clipped by 8 bases and J by 3 bases, with 13 bases between them. Germline assignment: CDR1 GTSNPN and CDR2 SVGIG (reference sequence). Here the CDR3 reads CARKAGDTEAFF. In DNA form, the CDR3 reads TGTGCCCGCAAGGCCGGGGACACTGAAGCTTTCTTT.

The chain joins TRBV5-1 to TRBJ1-6, with D maybe TRBD1 (6 bases). Germline V CDR1 and CDR2: SGHRS, YFSETQ. The CDR3 covers 13 residues. Trimming removed 4 bases from V and 5 bases from J, with 7 bases in between. The CDR3 nucleotides read TGCGCCAGCAGCGACAGGAATAATTCACCCCTCCACTTT. Protein: CASSDRNNSPLHF.

The sample holds a few counts of this clone. The genes are TRBV4-1 and TRBJ2-2; D may match TRBD1 or TRBD2 (6 bases each). The CDR3 consists of 16 residues. V lost 1 base to trimming and J lost 7 bases, with 16 bases between them. Germline V gene lookup returns CDR1 MGHRA and CDR2 YSYEKL. In DNA, the CDR3 is TGCGCCAGCAGCCAAGGGGGGGACACCATCCTCGGGGAGCTGTTTTTT. It translates to CASSQGGDTILGELFF.

As DNA, the CDR3 is TGTGCCAGCAGTGCTCGCGCCCCCGGGGAGCTGTTTTTT. Its protein is CASSARAPGELFF. The chain carries TRBV2 and TRBJ2-2; no reliable D call. Germline V gene sequence: CDR1 SNHLY, CDR2 FYNNEI. CDR3 length: 13 residues. V gave up 4 bases and J gave up 6 bases, with 9 bases separating them.

There are a few counts of this clone. The V and J genes are TRBV19 and TRBJ2-2; unclear D gene. Germline CDR1 LNHDA, CDR2 SQIVND (reference sequence). The CDR3 covers 15 residues. Trimming removed 3 bases from V and 0 bases from J, with 8 bases in between. The CDR3 DNA reads TGTGCCAGTAGTATGTCGGCCGCGAACACCGGGGAGCTGTTTTTT. As protein: CASSMSAANTGELFF.